The sequence of this T cell receptor beta chain was determined in a study of response to subunit inactivated influenza vaccine. One entry per CDR3 protein, called by TCRdb with MiXCR from the RT-PCR reads. The sample has 450,000 to 600,000 distinct CDR3 sequences; 16% are singletons. The study's findings and limits: Every seasonal influenza vaccination brings in few new T cells, the authors suggested.

This clonotype was counted between two and nine times. As yet, its antigen is unknown. The CDR3 has 14 amino acids. Per the germline V gene, CDR1 is GTSNPN and CDR2 is SVGIG (reference sequence). Germline trimming cut 2 bases from V and 5 bases from J; bases unmatched to any gene: 4. The sequence was collected from a man aged 45 to 75 who received an inactivated influenza vaccine. The source material was CD4+ T cells sorted from PBMCs, sampled roughly 24 months after vaccination. The gene calls are TRBV30 and TRBJ2-3; 10 bases align to TRBD2. The CDR3 here is CAWSTWTSGDTQYF. The CDR3 region has the DNA TGTGCCTGGAGTACCTGGACTAGCGGAGATACGCAGTATTTT.